These 27 T cell receptor beta chains share one sample of origin, sequenced in a study of CD8+CD57+ T cells in acquired aplastic anemia. Genomic DNA templated the TCR beta VDJ and CDR3 profiling. A single record per CDR3 protein comes from TCRdb applying MiXCR to the reads. This sample carries about 58,000 distinct CDR3 sequences, 55% to 70% of them seen once, and the ten largest clones take 16%. Selection for sequencing was limited to patients who had shown CD8+CD57+ cell expansion by flow cytometry. The sample taken for sequencing was sorted CD4+, CD8+, or CD8+CD57+ T cells (not recorded which) from PBMCs. Receptors originate from a human donor with aplastic anemia.

Turning to this clonotype: With a much larger clone just one base away, this may be a read error. The J gene is TRBJ2-3, the V gene TRBV19; D is uncertain. This CDR3 is 15 amino acids long. The V gene's germline CDR1 is LNHDA and CDR2 SQIVND (reference sequence). CDR3: CVSSMVSGSTDTQYF. CDR3 DNA: TGTGTCAGTAGTATGGTCTCAGGATCCACAGATACGCAGTATTTT.

This clonotype rates as medium-sized (0.01 to 0.1%). One end of the junction does not line up with germline, which may come from a read error. The chain recombines TRBV7-7 with TRBJ2-7, with D possibly matching TRBD2 (5 bases). The length of the CDR3 is 13 residues. Germline lookup yields CDR1 SSHAT and CDR2 FNYEAQ (reference sequence). CDR3 protein: CASSLGHRGEQYF. In DNA, the CDR3 is TGTGCTAGCAGCTTAGGGCACCGCGGGGAGCAGTACTTC.

V and J are TRBV5-5 and TRBJ2-7, with D perhaps assigned TRBD1 or TRBD2 (7 bases each). Germline lookup yields CDR1 SGHKS and CDR2 YYEKEE (reference sequence). There are 14 residues in the CDR3. V was clipped by 3 bases and J by 1 base, with 11 bases between them. CDR3 residues: CASSSGGASYEQYF. In DNA form, the CDR3 reads TGTGCCAGCAGCTCAGGGGGGGCTTCCTACGAGCAGTACTTC. Full variable domain (remainder filled in from reference TRBV5-5 and TRBJ2-7): DAGVTQSPTHLIKTRGQQVTLRCSPISGHKSVSWYQQVLGQGPQFIFQYYEKEERGRGNFPDRFSARQFPNYSSELNVNALLLGDSALYLCASSSGGASYEQYFGPGTRLTVT.

In its sample, this clonotype was seen many times. The chain recombines TRBV25-1 with TRBJ1-1; 7 bases map to TRBD1. With 8 bases clipped from V and 5 bases from J, the junction kept 11 bases outside the gene matches. Germline V gene sequence: CDR1 MGHDK, CDR2 SYGVNS. The CDR3 extends over 14 amino acids. The CDR3 reads CASLPTGARTEAFF. The CDR3 region has the DNA TGTGCCAGCCTTCCAACAGGGGCGAGAACTGAAGCTTTCTTT.

This sequence joins TRBV29-1 and TRBJ2-7; tentatively, D is TRBD2 (6 bases). CDR3 length: 12 residues. Germline V lookup: CDR1 SQVTM, CDR2 ANQGSEA. Trimming shortened V by 4 bases and J by 7 bases, and 14 bases separated the two germline ends. CDR3 nucleotides: TGCAGCGTTGCGGTACTGGGGGGTGAGCAGTACTTC. Its translation: CSVAVLGGEQYF.

V usage is TRBV24-1 and J usage is TRBJ2-1; TRBD2 aligns across 7 bases. The V gene end was trimmed by 2 bases and the J gene end by 5 bases; junction bases not matched to a gene: 8. This CDR3 region has 16 residues. Per germline, CDR1 KGHDR and CDR2 SFDVKD. As DNA, the CDR3 is TGTGCCACCAGTGATTGGTCTAGCGGAACAGACAATGAGCAGTTCTTC. Its protein is CATSDWSSGTDNEQFF.

This clonotype has at least ten counts. The CDR3 reads CASSIPIAGGTDTQYF. The CDR3 DNA is TGTGCCAGCAGCATACCCATAGCGGGGGGCACAGATACGCAGTATTTT. J is TRBJ2-3 and V is TRBV9, with 9 bases matching TRBD2. CDR1 and CDR2 (germline): SGDLS, YYNGEE. V shed 4 bases, J shed 1 base, and the junction held 7 bases outside the gene matches. The CDR3 spans 16 residues.

This sequence joins TRBV7-2 and TRBJ1-3; D not certain. Germline lookup yields CDR1 SGHTA and CDR2 FQGNSA. V was pared by 2 bases and J by 4 bases, with 12 bases between. This CDR3 is 15 amino acids long. CDR3 nucleotides: TGTGCCAGCAGCTTATCCGGTAATTCGGGAAACACCATATATTTT. This gives the protein CASSLSGNSGNTIYF.

This clonotype has just a few counts. The genes are TRBV25-1 and TRBJ2-6; 9 nucleotides match TRBD1. The CDR3 is 17 amino acids. CDR1 is MGHDK, CDR2 SYGVNS, per germline. V lost 6 bases, J lost 0 bases, and 6 bases stayed unmatched. Here the CDR3 DNA reads TGTGCCAGCAGCAGGGACAGGGAACCCTCTGGGGCCAACGTCCTGACTTTC. Its protein is CASSRDREPSGANVLTF. Supplemented by reference TRBV25-1 and TRBJ2-6, the full variable domain reads EADIYQTPRYLVIGTGKKITLECSQTMGHDKMYWYQQDPGMELHLIHYSYGVNSTEKGDLSSESTVSRIRTEHFPLTLESARPSHTSQYLCASSRDREPSGANVLTFGAGSRLTVL.

The chain combines TRBV24-1 with TRBJ2-7; 8 positions agree with TRBD2. CDR3 size: 15 residues. CDR1 KGHDR and CDR2 SFDVKD come from the germline V gene. Trimming at V came to 7 bases and at J to 2 bases, leaving 9 bases not matched to a gene. The CDR3: CATSPGVAGTYEQYF. CDR3 coding DNA: TGTGCCACCAGCCCGGGGGTAGCGGGGACCTACGAGCAGTACTTC.

V gene TRBV24-1 combines with J gene TRBJ2-7, with D hard to call. Germline CDR1 KGHDR, CDR2 SFDVKD. The V gene lost 8 bases and the J gene lost 10 bases, with 17 bases spanning the gap. CDR3 length: 12 residues. CDR3 in DNA: TGTGCCACCAAGTTGGGCCCGCCTCACCAGTACTTC. Protein product: CATKLGPPHQYF.

A remark on this clonotype: Since the CDR3 does not end with the conserved phenylalanine or tryptophan, this likely comes from a read error. The V gene is TRBV19, the J gene TRBJ1-1; a weak D match, TRBD1 (5 bases). This CDR3 spans 13 amino acids. CDR1 is LNHDA and CDR2 is SQIVND in the germline V gene (reference sequence). Between the trimmed V and J ends, which lost 4 bases and 0 bases, there was a span of 6 bases. This chain's CDR3 is CASSTTVNTEAFL. For the CDR3, the DNA is TGTGCCAGTAGTACGACAGTGAACACTGAAGCTTTCCTT.

The chain carries TRBV12-3 or TRBV12-4 and TRBJ1-1; TRBD1 matches at 7 bases. The CDR3 covers 14 residues. V lost 5 bases, J lost 1 base, and 4 bases stayed unmatched. CDR3 region: CASSPRDRNTEAFF. The CDR3 nucleotides are TGTGCCAGCAGTCCTCGGGACAGGAACACTGAAGCTTTCTTT.

This chain uses TRBV5-1 with TRBJ2-3; D remains unclear. Between the trimmed V and J ends, which lost 3 bases and 2 bases, there was a span of 1 base. The CDR3 totals 11 residues. Looked up from germline, CDR1 is SGHRS and CDR2 is YFSETQ. CDR3 in DNA: TGCGCCAGCAGCTCCACAGATACGCAGTATTTT. Its translation: CASSSTDTQYF.

In its sample, this clonotype was seen once. The rearrangement joins TRBV2 to TRBJ2-1, with 10 bases lining up with TRBD1. The length of the CDR3 is 15 residues. Germline CDR1 and CDR2: SNHLY and FYNNEI. V lost 7 bases to trimming and J lost 8 bases; unmatched junction nucleotides: 11. The CDR3 reads CASTPGQGLGDEQFF. For the CDR3, the DNA is TGTGCCAGCACCCCGGGACAGGGGTTAGGGGATGAGCAGTTCTTC.

This clonotype was detected a few times. The chain uses TRBV7-2 and TRBJ1-2; D not certain. The CDR3 has 15 amino acids. Germline-derived CDR1 and CDR2 are SGHTA and FQGNSA. V dropped 4 bases and J dropped 5 bases, with 17 bases sitting between them. CDR3 in amino acids: CASSSTATGLYGYTF. The CDR3 nucleotides are TGTGCCAGCAGCTCTACAGCGACTGGGCTTTATGGCTACACCTTC.

The genes are TRBV19 and TRBJ1-5, with 7 positions matching TRBD1. V lost 5 bases, J lost 0 bases, and 4 bases stayed unmatched. Germline V CDR1 and CDR2: LNHDA, SQIVND (reference sequence). The CDR3 spans 15 residues. The CDR3 DNA is TGTGCCAGTAGTCCCAGGGGGTATAGCAATCAGCCCCAGCATTTT. It yields the protein CASSPRGYSNQPQHF.

This clonotype qualifies as medium-sized. The chain uses TRBV24-1 and TRBJ2-5; 9 positions agree with TRBD2. Germline trimming cut 5 bases from V and 5 bases from J; bases unmatched to any gene: 8. The CDR3 contains 15 residues. Germline loops: CDR1 KGHDR, CDR2 SFDVKD. The CDR3 protein is CATSVWTSERETQYF. In DNA, the CDR3 is TGTGCCACCAGTGTATGGACTAGCGAAAGGGAGACCCAGTACTTC.

The CDR3 loop is CSVSTGELFF. As DNA, the CDR3 is TGCAGCGTTAGCACCGGGGAGCTGTTTTTT. This chain connects TRBV29-1 to TRBJ2-2, with D unresolved. The ends were cut back, 5 bases at V and 4 bases at J, with 2 bases in the middle. The germline V gene encodes CDR1 SQVTM and CDR2 ANQGSEA. CDR3 size: 10 residues.

J is TRBJ2-2 and V is TRBV4-1; D could derive from TRBD1 or TRBD2 (5 bases each). Germline assignment: CDR1 MGHRA and CDR2 YSYEKL. This CDR3 region has 17 residues. Trimming left V 0 bases short and J 1 base short, with 12 bases between. The CDR3 coding sequence is TGCGCCAGCAGCCAAGAGGACACCGGGGAGAACACCGGGGAGCTGTTTTTT. It is translated as CASSQEDTGENTGELFF.

By sample share, this clonotype is medium-sized. The chain joins TRBV2 to TRBJ1-1; D is uncertain. Germline V gene sequence: CDR1 SNHLY, CDR2 FYNNEI. V dropped 1 base and J dropped 5 bases, with 11 bases sitting between them. This CDR3 has 14 residues. This CDR3 is CASSEGAYGTEAFF. The CDR3 bases are TGTGCCAGCAGTGAAGGCGCCTATGGTACTGAAGCTTTCTTT. Together with reference TRBV2 and TRBJ1-1, the CDR3 gives the full variable domain: EPEVTQTPSHQVTQMGQEVILRCVPISNHLYFYWYRQILGQKVEFLVSFYNNEISEKSEIFDDQFSVERPDGSNFTLKIRSTKLEDSAMYFCASSEGAYGTEAFFGQGTRLTVV.

This clonotype was recorded at least ten times. The V call is TRBV2, the J call TRBJ1-1; weak D call: TRBD1 (5 bases). In germline, CDR1 is SNHLY, CDR2 FYNNEI. The CDR3 length is 14 residues. V lost 1 base, J lost 4 bases, and 10 bases lay in between. The CDR3 is CASSEEGPSTEAFF. CDR3 bases: TGTGCCAGCAGTGAAGAGGGACCCAGCACTGAAGCTTTCTTT.

This clonotype was observed a few times. This may arise from a read error, as a much more abundant clone is one base away. The rearrangement links TRBV6-2 or TRBV6-3 to TRBJ2-7, with D hard to call. The length of the CDR3 is 14 residues. Deletions cut 5 bases from V and 6 bases from J, with 17 bases between. The V gene's germline CDR1 is MNHEY and CDR2 SVGEGT. CDR3 region: CASSPGLIPSEQYF. In DNA form, the CDR3 reads TGTGCCAGCAGTCCGGGCCTCATCCCCAGCGAGCAGTACTTC.

This clonotype was observed a handful of times. The chain uses TRBV7-2 and TRBJ2-7; D unclear. The CDR3 loop spans 11 amino acids. Germline-derived CDR1 and CDR2 are SGHTA and FQGNSA. Trimming stripped 1 base from V and 9 bases from J, with 7 bases between. The CDR3 spells CASSLGTGQYF. For the CDR3, the DNA is TGTGCCAGCAGCTTAGGGACGGGGCAGTACTTC.

At least ten counts were recorded for this clonotype. The rearrangement joins TRBV4-1 to TRBJ1-2; D remains ambiguous. The CDR3 has 13 residues. Deletions cut 0 bases from V and 8 bases from J, with 10 bases between. The germline gives CDR1 MGHRA, CDR2 YSYEKL. The CDR3 reads CASSQESLGGYTF. In DNA form, the CDR3 reads TGCGCCAGCAGCCAAGAGTCTTTGGGGGGCTACACCTTC.

The rearrangement uses TRBV25-1 and TRBJ1-4; possibly TRBD1 for D (5 bases). The CDR3 runs to 16 residues. Germline CDR1 MGHDK, CDR2 SYGVNS. The V end lost 5 bases, the J end lost 0 bases, and 13 bases lay between the germline ends. CDR3 nucleotide sequence: TGTGCCAGCAGTTACTCTACAGGATCAACTAATGAAAAACTGTTTTTT. Its translation is CASSYSTGSTNEKLFF.

The chain links TRBV7-8 to TRBJ2-7; D call uncertain. The V and J ends lost 6 bases and 3 bases respectively, with 18 bases between them. The germline V gene has CDR1 SGHVS and CDR2 FQNEAQ. This CDR3 spans 15 amino acids. CDR3 loop: CASSYLTGSFYEQYF. CDR3 DNA: TGTGCCAGCAGTTACTTGACTGGTAGTTTCTACGAGCAGTACTTC.